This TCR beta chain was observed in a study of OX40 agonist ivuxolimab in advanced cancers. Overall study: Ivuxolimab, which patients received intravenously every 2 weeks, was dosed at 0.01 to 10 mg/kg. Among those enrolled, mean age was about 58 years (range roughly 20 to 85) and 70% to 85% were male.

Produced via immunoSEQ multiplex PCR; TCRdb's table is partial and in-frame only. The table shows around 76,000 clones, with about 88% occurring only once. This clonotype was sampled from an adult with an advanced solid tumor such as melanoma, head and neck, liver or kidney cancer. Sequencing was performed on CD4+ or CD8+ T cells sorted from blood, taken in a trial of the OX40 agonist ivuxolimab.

CDR3 nucleotide sequence: TGTGCCAGCAGCTTTCGAGACAGGCTGAACACTGAAGCTTTCTTT. Protein sequence: CASSFRDRLNTEAFF. V is TRBV5-6 and J is TRBJ1-1; maybe TRBD1 (6 bases). The V end was cut by 2 bases, the J end by 0 bases, with 11 bases between. The CDR3 length is 15 residues. Looked up from germline, CDR1 is SGHDT and CDR2 is YYEEEE. Full variable domain (remainder filled in from reference TRBV5-6 and TRBJ1-1): DAGVTQSPTHLIKTRGQQVTLRCSPKSGHDTVSWYQQALGQGPQFIFQYYEEEERQRGNFPDRFSGHQFPNYSSELNVNALLLGDSALYLCASSFRDRLNTEAFFGQGTRLTVV.